Following are 23 T cell receptor beta chains from one sample sequenced in a study of T cells in lung cancer brain metastases. Clones were sequenced by immunoSEQ multiplex PCR, and TCRdb holds only the in-frame ones, with some missing. In the table there are several thousand clones, 80% to 85% of which are singletons. The sample was tumor tissue from the primary lung tumor. These receptors were taken from a woman between 45 and 60 years old with non-small cell lung cancer.

The chain couples TRBV28 to TRBJ2-1; D remains unclear. Germline CDR1 reads MDHEN; CDR2 reads SYDVKM. The CDR3 sequence is 14 residues long. Deletions cut 5 bases from V and 5 bases from J, with 13 bases between. Here the CDR3 DNA reads TGTGCCAGCAGTCACTATGGATCTCACAATGAGCAGTTCTTC. The encoded protein is CASSHYGSHNEQFF.

The chain uses TRBV28 and TRBJ2-1; D remains ambiguous. Germline loops: CDR1 MDHEN, CDR2 SYDVKM. The V end lost 2 bases, the J end lost 7 bases, and 9 bases lay between the germline ends. The CDR3 has 13 amino acids. The CDR3 nucleotides read TGTGCCAGCAGTTTAATAGATAGGAATGAGCAGTTCTTC. This translates into CASSLIDRNEQFF. The full variable domain, its missing parts supplied by reference TRBV28 and TRBJ2-1, is DVKVTQSSRYLVKRTGEKVFLECVQDMDHENMFWYRQDPGLGLRLIYFSYDVKMKEKGDIPEGYSVSREKKERFSLILESASTNQTSMYLCASSLIDRNEQFFGPGTRLTVL.

The V call is TRBV7-2, the J call TRBJ1-2, with D perhaps TRBD1 (5 bases). Trimming took 5 bases from V and 5 from J, leaving 15 bases between them. The length of the CDR3 is 14 residues. The germline V gene has CDR1 SGHTA and CDR2 FQGNSA. In DNA form, the CDR3 reads TGTGCCAGCAGCCCGGGGGACCCTTCTTATGGCTACACCTTC. Translating it yields CASSPGDPSYGYTF. Together with reference TRBV7-2 and TRBJ1-2, the CDR3 gives the full variable domain: GAGVSQSPSNKVTEKGKDVELRCDPISGHTALYWYRQSLGQGLEFLIYFQGNSAPDKSGLPSDRFSAERTGGSVSTLTIQRTQQEDSAVYLCASSPGDPSYGYTFGSGTRLTVV.

The rearrangement uses TRBV7-9 and TRBJ2-5; no reliable D call. The length of the CDR3 is 15 residues. CDR1 and CDR2 from the germline V gene are SEHNR and FQNEAQ (reference sequence). V was trimmed by 6 bases and J by 0 bases, leaving 14 bases between them. CDR3 nucleotide sequence: TGTGCCAGCAGTCTAGGATTGACTCACCAAGAGACCCAGTACTTC. Translation gives CASSLGLTHQETQYF.

The V call is TRBV2, the J call TRBJ1-2, with D perhaps matching TRBD1 (5 bases). In germline, CDR1 is SNHLY, CDR2 FYNNEI. Trimming removed 6 bases from V and 0 bases from J, with 11 bases in between. The CDR3 sequence is 14 residues long. The CDR3 sequence is CASRGRVPNYGYTF. Here the CDR3 DNA reads TGTGCCAGCAGAGGCAGGGTTCCTAACTATGGCTACACCTTC.

This chain joins TRBV6-1 and TRBJ2-1; D is ambiguous. Germline V gene lookup returns CDR1 MNHNS and CDR2 SASEGT. The CDR3 contains 13 residues. Trimming removed 4 bases from V and 6 bases from J, with 10 bases in between. This CDR3 is CASSVERINEQFF. CDR3 in DNA: TGTGCCAGCAGTGTCGAGAGGATCAATGAGCAGTTCTTC.

The rearrangement uses TRBV5-1 and TRBJ2-3, with TRBD2 matching over 13 bases. This CDR3 has 16 residues. J was trimmed by 0 bases and V by 4 bases; bases with no gene match: 2. From germline, CDR1 is SGHRS and CDR2 YFSETQ. Here the CDR3 reads CASSPGLAGSTDTQYF. DNA of the CDR3: TGCGCCAGCAGCCCGGGACTAGCGGGGAGCACAGATACGCAGTATTTT.

This rearrangement joins TRBV6-6 to TRBJ1-2; D is ambiguous. Trimming stripped 5 bases from V and 6 bases from J, with 16 bases between. Germline V gives CDR1 MNHNY, CDR2 SVGAGI (reference sequence). The CDR3 consists of 14 residues. DNA for the CDR3: TGTGCCAGCAGTCCCTACATTGGCCAAAATGGCTACACCTTC. It is translated as CASSPYIGQNGYTF.

In the case of this clone: A junction boundary mismatches the germline segment, possibly from a read error. The V call is TRBV10-1, the J call TRBJ2-3, with D possibly called TRBD1 or TRBD2 (6 bases each). Germline V gene lookup returns CDR1 WNHNN and CDR2 SYGVQD (reference sequence). The CDR3 covers 16 residues. The DNA of the CDR3 is TGTGCCAGCAGTATGGCCGGGGGCGGATTTAGGGATACGCAGTATTTT. It specifies CASSMAGGGFRDTQYF.

J is TRBJ1-1 and V is TRBV5-5; D remains ambiguous. The V end was cut by 2 bases, the J end by 8 bases, with 13 bases between. CDR3 length: 13 amino acids. Germline V gives CDR1 SGHKS, CDR2 YYEKEE (reference sequence). The CDR3 loop reads CASSLEEGREAFF. Here the CDR3 DNA reads TGTGCCAGCAGCTTAGAGGAGGGTCGGGAAGCTTTCTTT.

The chain couples TRBV6-5 to TRBJ1-5, with no clear D. Germline-derived CDR1 and CDR2 are MNHEY and SVGAGI. V was shortened by 0 bases and J by 6 bases, with 6 bases between the two germline ends. The CDR3 has 13 residues. CDR3 coding DNA: TGTGCCAGCAGTTACTCATGGGGTCAGCCCCAGCATTTT. Translation: CASSYSWGQPQHF.

The chain has TRBV6-5 and TRBJ2-2; 7 nucleotides agree with TRBD1. V lost 8 bases, J lost 2 bases, and 8 bases stayed unmatched. Germline lookup yields CDR1 MNHEY and CDR2 SVGAGI. The length of the CDR3 is 15 residues. The CDR3 bases are TGTGCCAGCGGCTACCGGGACAGCAACACCGGGGAGCTGTTTTTT. Its protein is CASGYRDSNTGELFF.

In its sample, this clone was seen a few times. The chain uses TRBV10-1 and TRBJ2-7; D possibly matches TRBD1 or TRBD2 (5 bases each). Trimming took off 3 bases at V and 8 bases at J, with 14 bases between the two ends. CDR1 is WNHNN and CDR2 is SYGVQD in the germline V gene (reference sequence). The CDR3 sequence is 13 residues long. For the CDR3, the DNA is TGCGCCAGCAGTGACGGGACCGACGGAAAGCAGTACTTC. Its protein is CASSDGTDGKQYF.

This rearrangement joins TRBV27 to TRBJ2-1, with D unresolved. Trimming removed 5 bases from V and 5 bases from J, with 16 bases in between. The CDR3 runs 15 residues. In germline, CDR1 is MNHEY, CDR2 SMNVEV (reference sequence). The CDR3 region is CASSPRFALNNEQFF. DNA of the CDR3: TGTGCCAGCAGTCCCCGATTTGCCCTAAACAATGAGCAGTTCTTC.

The V gene is TRBV5-1, the J gene TRBJ2-7, with 9 bases fitting TRBD2. Germline CDR1 SGHRS, CDR2 YFSETQ. The V gene end was trimmed by 4 bases and the J gene end by 5 bases; junction bases not matched to a gene: 13. CDR3 length equals 16 residues. The CDR3 sequence: CASSKNPAGGSHEQYF. The CDR3 DNA follows: TGCGCCAGCAGCAAAAACCCGGCGGGAGGGTCCCACGAGCAGTACTTC. Filled out from reference TRBV5-1 and TRBJ2-7, the complete variable domain reads KAGVTQTPRYLIKTRGQQVTLSCSPISGHRSVSWYQQTPGQGLQFLFEYFSETQRNKGNFPGRFSGRQFSNSRSEMNVSTLELGDSALYLCASSKNPAGGSHEQYFGPGTRLTVT.

To note about this clone: Mismatch with germline at one junction end may stem from a read error. Different DNA sequences within this sample yield the same CDR3. The genes are TRBV4-2 and TRBJ2-7; 10 bases are a match to TRBD2. The germline CDR1 and CDR2 sequences are LGHNA and YNFKEQ. This CDR3 region has 14 residues. This CDR3 reads CASSRTSGSYEQYF. The CDR3 nucleotides are TGTGCCAGCAGCCGGACTAGCGGATCCTACGAGCAGTACTTT.

The gene calls are TRBV28 and TRBJ2-1; D is ambiguous. The CDR3 covers 11 residues. Germline CDR1 and CDR2: MDHEN and SYDVKM. The V gene lost 3 bases and the J gene lost 12 bases, with 9 bases spanning the gap. The CDR3 sequence is CASSFLSGQFF. The CDR3 DNA reads TGTGCCAGCAGTTTCTTGTCCGGGCAGTTCTTC.

The chain joins TRBV2 to TRBJ1-4, with TRBD1 matching 7 bases. Germline loops: CDR1 SNHLY, CDR2 FYNNEI. Trimming cost V 5 bases and J 7 bases; bases outside gene matches: 13. The CDR3 totals 16 residues. The DNA for the CDR3 is TGTGCCAGCAGTAAGGACAGGCCCGCACGCGGTGAAAAACTGTTTTTT. Translating gives CASSKDRPARGEKLFF.

This clone was observed a single time. In DNA form, the CDR3 reads TGCAGCGTTTCTAGGGGGCCGGACACTGAAGCTTTCTTT. This sequence encodes CSVSRGPDTEAFF. The chain joins TRBV29-1 to TRBJ1-1, with TRBD1 matching over 7 bases. Per germline, CDR1 SQVTM and CDR2 ANQGSEA. This CDR3 contains 13 residues. The V gene end was trimmed by 5 bases and the J gene end by 3 bases; junction bases not matched to a gene: 6.

The chain employs TRBV11-2 and TRBJ2-3; no clear D gene. The germline CDR1 and CDR2 sequences are SGHAT and FQNNGV. There are 12 residues in the CDR3. The V end was cut by 1 base, the J end by 6 bases, with 5 bases between. The CDR3 coding sequence is TGTGCCAGCAGCTTAGTGCGGGATACGCAGTATTTT. Its protein is CASSLVRDTQYF.

The chain has TRBV6-4 and TRBJ2-5; 16 nucleotides line up with TRBD2. With 6 bases clipped from V and 3 bases from J, the junction kept 10 bases outside the gene matches. The CDR3 extends over 18 amino acids. Per germline, CDR1 MRHNA and CDR2 SNTAGT. The CDR3 nucleotides read TGTGCCAGCAGACGGGGGACTAGCGGGAGGGGGAACGAAGAGACCCAGTACTTC. As protein: CASRRGTSGRGNEETQYF.

This chain links TRBV5-1 with TRBJ2-5, with a tentative D call TRBD2 (5 bases). V dropped 0 bases and J dropped 5 bases, with 14 bases sitting between them. The CDR3 consists of 15 residues. Germline values: CDR1 SGHRS, CDR2 YFSETQ. The DNA for the CDR3 is TGCGCCAGCAGCTTGGACGGGGTCCCCGGCGAGACCCAGTACTTC. This sequence encodes CASSLDGVPGETQYF.

The CDR3 DNA reads TGCGCCAGCAGCTATCGACAGGACACCCTTATAGGAGGTGAGCAGTTCTTC. Translating it yields CASSYRQDTLIGGEQFF. V and J are TRBV5-1 and TRBJ2-1; D is possibly TRBD1 (6 bases). There are 17 residues in the CDR3. Deletions cut 3 bases from V and 9 bases from J, with 25 bases between. From germline, CDR1 is SGHRS and CDR2 YFSETQ. The whole variable domain, filled in from reference TRBV5-1 and TRBJ2-1, reads KAGVTQTPRYLIKTRGQQVTLSCSPISGHRSVSWYQQTPGQGLQFLFEYFSETQRNKGNFPGRFSGRQFSNSRSEMNVSTLELGDSALYLCASSYRQDTLIGGEQFFGPGTRLTVL.